Listed below are T cell receptor beta chains from one sample, sequenced in a study of blood T cells in healthy people across ages. Using its own MiXCR run on the 5' RACE reads, TCRdb lists one record per CDR3 protein. The sample records more than 450,000 distinct CDR3 sequences, roughly a quarter being singletons. These data were likewise used in another study, on T cells of mothers and their children.

Sequenced sample: blood. Receptors originate from a boy under 10 years old in good health. The CDR3 runs from the conserved cysteine through the conserved F or W. D genes are given only for firm matches. Clone size is not always given. Where it is, it says once, few, many or a class for expanded clones.

size: NA; J: TRBJ2-1; length: 12; V: TRBV19; D: NA; CDR3: CASSGSIYEQFF; DNA: TGTGCCAGTAGCGGGAGCATCTATGAGCAGTTCTTC
size: few; J: TRBJ2-5; length: 15; V: TRBV3-1; D: TRBD1; CDR3: CASSQPQGYQETQYF; DNA: TGTGCCAGCAGCCAACCACAGGGGTACCAAGAGACCCAGTACTTC
size: few; J: TRBJ1-1; length: 16; V: TRBV11-3; D: TRBD1; CDR3: CASSLRGRAGDTEAFF; DNA: TGTGCCAGCAGCCTCAGGGGGCGAGCCGGGGACACTGAAGCTTTCTTT
size: NA; J: TRBJ1-1; length: 13; V: TRBV6-1; D: NA; CDR3: CASIQGSGTEAFF; DNA: TGTGCCAGCATCCAGGGTAGTGGGACTGAAGCTTTCTTT
size: few; J: TRBJ2-7; length: 15; V: TRBV10-3; D: NA; CDR3: CAISATSVGAYEQYF; DNA: TGTGCCATCAGTGCCACGTCAGTGGGGGCCTACGAGCAGTACTTC
size: NA; J: TRBJ1-2; length: 16; V: TRBV3-1; D: NA; CDR3: CASSPSPAGVNYGYTF; DNA: TGTGCCAGCAGCCCCTCACCAGCGGGGGTCAACTATGGCTACACCTTC
size: NA; J: TRBJ1-4; length: 15; V: TRBV20-1; D: NA; CDR3: CSARDAAALNEKLFF; DNA: TGCAGTGCTAGGGACGCGGCCGCTCTTAATGAAAAACTGTTTTTT
size: NA; J: TRBJ2-5; length: 17; V: TRBV7-3; D: TRBD2; CDR3: CARKGEAGVPSRETQYF; DNA: TGTGCCCGAAAGGGGGAAGCGGGGGTTCCATCTCGGGAGACCCAGTACTTC
size: few; J: TRBJ2-5; length: 13; V: TRBV12-3/TRBV12-4; D: NA; CDR3: CASSRRDSETQYF; DNA: TGTGCCAGCAGTCGCCGGGACTCGGAGACCCAGTACTTC
size: few; J: TRBJ1-4; length: 18; V: TRBV7-8; D: NA; CDR3: CASSWRPSLLATNEKLFF; DNA: TGTGCCAGCAGCTGGAGACCCTCTTTACTTGCAACTAATGAAAAACTGTTTTTT
size: few; J: TRBJ2-2; length: 17; V: TRBV3-1; D: TRBD1; CDR3: CASSPPKGQGKTGELFF; DNA: TGTGCCAGCAGCCCGCCAAAGGGACAGGGAAAGACCGGGGAGCTGTTTTTT
size: NA; J: TRBJ2-7; length: 12; V: TRBV7-2; D: NA; CDR3: CASSLVGFEQYF; DNA: TGTGCCAGCAGCTTAGTGGGTTTCGAGCAGTACTTC
size: few; J: TRBJ1-2; length: 18; V: TRBV5-6; D: TRBD1; CDR3: CASTLMSGTGGKFDGYTF; DNA: TGTGCCAGCACTTTAATGTCCGGGACAGGGGGCAAATTTGATGGCTACACCTTC
size: few; J: TRBJ2-2; length: 16; V: TRBV9; D: TRBD1; CDR3: CASSESGGYGTGELFF; DNA: TGTGCCAGCAGCGAGTCAGGGGGATATGGCACCGGGGAGCTGTTTTTT
size: NA; J: TRBJ2-7; length: 13; V: TRBV4-2; D: NA; CDR3: CASSQEVGREQYF; DNA: TGTGCCAGCAGCCAAGAGGTTGGGCGGGAGCAGTACTTC
size: NA; J: TRBJ2-5; length: 18; V: TRBV4-3; D: TRBD2; CDR3: CASSQEPLAGLERETQYF; DNA: TGCGCCAGCAGCCAAGAGCCCTTAGCGGGACTAGAGAGGGAGACCCAGTACTTC
size: NA; J: TRBJ1-2; length: 13; V: TRBV7-9; D: NA; CDR3: CASSHVRPGGYTF; DNA: TGTGCCAGCAGCCATGTCCGCCCAGGGGGCTACACCTTC
size: NA; J: TRBJ1-1; length: 13; V: TRBV29-1; D: TRBD1; CDR3: CSVRTGKDTEAFF; DNA: TGCAGCGTCCGGACAGGGAAGGACACTGAAGCTTTCTTT
size: few; J: TRBJ2-1; length: 15; V: TRBV15; D: TRBD2; CDR3: CATSKSGRDSDEQFF; DNA: TGTGCCACCAGTAAAAGCGGGAGGGATTCGGATGAGCAGTTCTTC
size: NA; J: TRBJ1-2; length: 16; V: TRBV4-1; D: NA; CDR3: CASSPQEASSGYGYTF; DNA: TGCGCCAGCAGCCCCCAAGAGGCGTCAAGCGGCTATGGCTACACCTTC
size: few; J: TRBJ2-7; length: 12; V: TRBV15; D: NA; CDR3: CATSRAGYEQYF; DNA: TGTGCCACCAGCAGAGCCGGCTACGAGCAGTACTTC
size: NA; J: TRBJ2-7; length: 14; V: TRBV5-6; D: NA; CDR3: CASSRGQLSYEQYF; DNA: TGTGCCAGCAGCCGCGGACAGCTCTCCTACGAGCAGTACTTC
size: few; J: TRBJ1-4; length: 16; V: TRBV15; D: NA; CDR3: CATSRGGRAGNEKLFF; DNA: TGTGCCACCAGCAGAGGGGGCAGGGCGGGTAATGAAAAACTGTTTTTT
size: NA; J: TRBJ2-2; length: 15; V: TRBV7-6; D: NA; CDR3: CASSFGQGGSGELFF; DNA: TGTGCCAGCAGCTTTGGACAGGGCGGGAGCGGGGAGCTGTTTTTT
size: few; J: TRBJ1-1; length: 14; V: TRBV5-5; D: NA; CDR3: CASSLDRRNTEAFF; DNA: TGTGCCAGCAGCTTGGACAGACGGAACACTGAAGCTTTCTTT
size: NA; J: TRBJ1-1; length: 13; V: TRBV20-1; D: NA; CDR3: CSATGLSNTEAFF; DNA: TGCAGTGCCACGGGACTGTCGAACACTGAAGCTTTCTTT
size: NA; J: TRBJ2-7; length: 15; V: TRBV11-2; D: TRBD1; CDR3: CASSNRDRGGYEQYF; DNA: TGTGCCAGCAGCAACCGGGACAGGGGTGGCTACGAGCAGTACTTC
size: once; J: TRBJ2-1; length: 13; V: TRBV6-1; D: TRBD2; CDR3: CASSEGLAYEQFF; DNA: TGTGCCAGCAGTGAGGGACTAGCCTATGAGCAGTTCTTC
size: NA; J: TRBJ1-3; length: 16; V: TRBV4-3; D: NA; CDR3: CASSQDYGGSGNTIYF; DNA: TGCGCCAGCAGCCAAGATTACGGGGGCTCTGGAAACACCATATATTTT
size: NA; J: TRBJ2-7; length: 15; V: TRBV29-1; D: TRBD2; CDR3: CSVAYTSGGLYEQYF; DNA: TGCAGCGTTGCTTATACTAGCGGGGGACTATACGAGCAGTACTTC
size: few; J: TRBJ2-3; length: 16; V: TRBV6-5; D: NA; CDR3: CASSYEGVLVPDTQYF; DNA: TGTGCCAGCAGTTACGAGGGGGTTCTTGTCCCAGATACGCAGTATTTT
size: NA; J: TRBJ1-1; length: 17; V: TRBV5-6; D: NA; CDR3: CASSLGGSYPMNTEAFF; DNA: TGTGCCAGCAGCTTGGGGGGGTCTTACCCTATGAACACTGAAGCTTTCTTT
size: few; J: TRBJ2-7; length: 14; V: TRBV13; D: TRBD2; CDR3: CASKAGTSSYEQYF; DNA: TGTGCCAGCAAAGCCGGGACTAGTTCCTACGAGCAGTACTTC
size: once; J: TRBJ2-7; length: 15; V: TRBV7-9; D: NA; CDR3: CASSPIPDTRYEQYF; DNA: TGTGCCAGCAGCCCAATCCCCGACACCCGATACGAGCAGTACTTC
size: few; J: TRBJ2-2; length: 16; V: TRBV12-3/TRBV12-4; D: TRBD1; CDR3: CASSSFTGEGQGELFF; DNA: TGTGCCAGCAGTTCCTTTACAGGGGAAGGTCAAGGGGAGCTGTTTTTT
size: NA; J: TRBJ2-1; length: 15; V: TRBV14; D: TRBD2; CDR3: CASRPLADPYNEQFF; DNA: TGTGCCAGCAGACCTCTAGCGGACCCATACAATGAGCAGTTCTTC
size: NA; J: TRBJ2-7; length: 16; V: TRBV20-1; D: TRBD2; CDR3: CSARGFEASGSYEQYF; DNA: TGCAGTGCTAGAGGATTTGAGGCTAGCGGTTCTTACGAGCAGTACTTC
size: NA; J: TRBJ2-7; length: 13; V: TRBV2; D: TRBD1; CDR3: CASSADRENEQYF; DNA: TGTGCCAGCAGTGCGGACAGGGAAAACGAGCAGTACTTC
size: few; J: TRBJ1-1; length: 14; V: TRBV11-2; D: NA; CDR3: CASSLDTLNTEAFF; DNA: TGTGCCAGCAGCTTAGATACACTGAACACTGAAGCTTTCTTT
size: NA; J: TRBJ1-1; length: 16; V: TRBV12-3/TRBV12-4; D: TRBD1; CDR3: CASSRTGYAENTEAFF; DNA: TGTGCCAGCAGCCGGACAGGGTACGCGGAAAACACTGAAGCTTTCTTT
size: NA; J: TRBJ2-3; length: 15; V: TRBV9; D: NA; CDR3: CASSVQGGGTDTQYF; DNA: TGTGCCAGCAGCGTACAGGGGGGCGGCACAGATACGCAGTATTTT
size: NA; J: TRBJ1-4; length: 13; V: TRBV27; D: NA; CDR3: CASSSRQNEKLFF; DNA: TGTGCCAGCAGTTCCAGACAGAATGAAAAACTGTTTTTT
size: NA; J: TRBJ2-2; length: 15; V: TRBV28; D: NA; CDR3: CASRLGQANTGELFF; DNA: TGTGCCAGCCGATTGGGCCAAGCGAACACCGGGGAGCTGTTTTTT
size: NA; J: TRBJ2-3; length: 15; V: TRBV20-1; D: TRBD2; CDR3: CSATRTSFLTDTQYF; DNA: TGCAGTGCTACCCGGACTAGCTTTCTAACAGATACGCAGTATTTT
size: few; J: TRBJ2-1; length: 15; V: TRBV5-1; D: TRBD2; CDR3: CASSLVAGIYNEQFF; DNA: TGCGCCAGCAGCCTAGTAGCGGGGATATACAATGAGCAGTTCTTC
size: NA; J: TRBJ2-5; length: 14; V: TRBV7-3; D: NA; CDR3: CASSLMPNQETQYF; DNA: TGTGCCAGCAGCTTAATGCCAAACCAAGAGACCCAGTACTTC
size: few; J: TRBJ1-1; length: 13; V: TRBV10-3; D: NA; CDR3: CAISGEGWTEAFF; DNA: TGTGCCATCAGTGGGGAGGGTTGGACTGAAGCTTTCTTT